What follows are 4 T cell receptor beta chains derived from one specimen sequenced in a study of T cell repertoires in cytomegalovirus infection. TCRdb re-analysed the reads in MiXCR, keeping a single row per CDR3 protein. This sample has 650,000 to 850,000 distinct CDR3 sequences; approximately 32% occur once, and the top ten carry over 10%. Which antigens these TCRs recognize remains unknown. Sequencing used cultured CD8+ T cells from PBMCs, obtained from culture after CMV antigen stimulation. Receptor source: a human donor in good health (CMV status not recorded). Some clones in this sample may be carry-over from other donors' samples.

Only a few counts were recorded for this clonotype. The CDR3 DNA reads TGCGCCAGCAGCCCCAGGGGGCCGGACACTGAAGCTTTCTTT. It yields the protein CASSPRGPDTEAFF. The chain joins TRBV4-1 to TRBJ1-1; 8 bases fit TRBD1. There are 14 residues in the CDR3. Germline trimming cut 4 bases from V and 3 bases from J; bases unmatched to any gene: 4. Germline CDR1 is MGHRA and CDR2 is YSYEKL.

The sample holds a few counts of this clonotype. The chain carries TRBV10-1 and TRBJ2-5; D is ambiguous. The germline V gene has CDR1 WNHNN and CDR2 SYGVQD (reference sequence). V was shortened by 3 bases and J by 0 bases, with 8 bases between the two germline ends. The CDR3 is made up of 14 amino acids. The CDR3 reads CASSDAADQETQYF. The CDR3 DNA follows: TGCGCCAGCAGTGACGCGGCGGACCAAGAGACCCAGTACTTC.

The J gene is TRBJ1-2, the V gene TRBV6-1; TRBD1 is a possible D gene (5 bases). The CDR3 spans 17 residues. V was trimmed by 6 bases and J by 3 bases, leaving 23 bases between them. Per germline, CDR1 MNHNS and CDR2 SASEGT. The chain's CDR3 is CASSALPQRAGDYGYTF. CDR3 DNA: TGTGCCAGCAGCGCCCTTCCTCAACGGGCGGGGGACTATGGCTACACCTTC.

In this sample, this clonotype turned up many times. This chain connects TRBV7-8 to TRBJ2-3; 14 bases match TRBD2. The CDR3 covers 18 residues. CDR1 and CDR2 from the germline V gene are SGHVS and FQNEAQ. The J segment lost 4 bases and the V segment lost 5 bases, leaving 11 bases of the junction unmatched. This CDR3 reads CASSATMTSGGVADTQYF. The CDR3, as DNA: TGTGCCAGCAGCGCCACCATGACTAGCGGGGGGGTGGCAGATACGCAGTATTTT.